These T cell receptor beta chains were read from a single sample in a study of T cell changes during pregnancy in multiple sclerosis. TCRdb's table, derived via immunoSEQ multiplex PCR, lists solely in-frame clones and lacks some. In the table there are 65,000 to 85,000 clones, more than 80% of which are singletons. The material sequenced was peripheral blood, taken in the first trimester of pregnancy. The receptor source for this set is a female donor in good health, enrolled as a control in a pregnancy study. The CDR3 runs from the conserved cysteine through the conserved F or W. D genes are given only for firm matches.

cdr3_length	d_call	v_call	j_call	cdr3_aa	cdr3_nt
15	-	TRBV6-1	TRBJ2-1	CATGFRRGSENEQFF	TGTGCCACCGGTTTCCGGAGGGGCTCGGAAAATGAGCAGTTCTTC
17	-	TRBV23-1	TRBJ1-5	CASSSSPGSHSNQPQHF	TGCGCCAGCAGTTCAAGCCCCGGGAGCCACAGCAATCAGCCCCAGCATTTT
13	-	TRBV30	TRBJ1-5	CAWSPLSNQPQHF	TGTGCCTGGAGTCCCCTGAGCAATCAGCCCCAGCATTTT
17	TRBD1	TRBV4-1	TRBJ1-2	CASSHLPGQGRGWGYTF	TGCGCCAGCAGCCACCTCCCGGGACAGGGTCGTGGTTGGGGCTACACCTTC
13	-	TRBV10-2	TRBJ1-4	CASSKNGNEKLFF	TGCGCCAGCAGTAAAAACGGGAATGAAAAACTGTTTTTT
13	-	TRBV6-5	TRBJ1-1	CASSSGVDTEAFF	TGTGCCAGCAGTTCGGGGGTAGACACTGAAGCTTTCTTT
13	-	TRBV7-5	TRBJ2-7	CARSARGPRGQYF	TGTGCCAGAAGCGCCCGGGGTCCCCGAGGGCAGTACTTC
15	-	TRBV30	TRBJ2-1	CAWGGLRLIQTQQFF	TGTGCCTGGGGGGGGTTACGCCTGATCCAGACTCAGCAGTTCTTC
13	-	TRBV7-9	TRBJ1-4	CASSLGGNEKLFF	TGTGCCAGCAGCTTGGGCGGGAATGAAAAACTGTTTTTT
12	TRBD1	TRBV29-1	TRBJ1-2	CRTGTEDYGYTF	TGCAGGACAGGGACAGAGGACTATGGCTACACCTTC
14	-	TRBV25-1	TRBJ2-7	CASSEAGAGYEQYF	TGTGCCAGCAGTGAAGCAGGGGCGGGCTACGAGCAGTACTTC